Following are 17 T cell receptor beta chains from one sample sequenced in a study of T cell responses to AZD1222 COVID-19 vaccine. Clones were sequenced by immunoSEQ multiplex PCR, and TCRdb holds only the in-frame ones, with some missing. The repertoire holds approximately 70,000 clones, with about nine tenths as singletons. This specimen consisted of peripheral blood, obtained on day 0 of AZD1222 vaccination. The receptor source for this set is an adult in good health.

The chain uses TRBV27 and TRBJ1-5; the D gene is possibly TRBD1 (5 bases). Per the germline V gene, CDR1 is MNHEY and CDR2 is SMNVEV (reference sequence). V lost 7 bases and J lost 4, with 17 bases in between. The CDR3 has 15 amino acids. CDR3: CASTLPGPLNQPQHF. CDR3 coding DNA: TGTGCCAGCACCTTACCGGGGCCACTAAATCAGCCCCAGCATTTT.

The genes are TRBV28 and TRBJ1-2; D possibly corresponds to TRBD1 (5 bases). From germline, CDR1 is MDHEN and CDR2 SYDVKM. CDR3 length equals 13 residues. V lost 2 bases to trimming and J lost 7 bases, with 11 bases between them. DNA of the CDR3: TGTGCCAGCAGTTTAGTGAGGGGAATTGGCTACACCTTC. Amino acid sequence: CASSLVRGIGYTF.

Note on this clone: Sequence at one end of the junction differs from germline and may be a read error. This chain joins TRBV10-3 and TRBJ1-2; the D gene is possibly TRBD1 (5 bases). The CDR3 is 13 amino acids. CDR1 and CDR2 (germline): ENHRY, SYGVKD. The CDR3 sequence: CAISEGDGYDYTF. The CDR3 DNA is TGTGCCATCAGTGAGGGGGACGGCTATGACTACACCTTC.

This chain's CDR3 is CASSLDRTGGNEQFF. The CDR3 region has the DNA TGTGCCAGCAGCTTAGATCGCACAGGGGGCAATGAGCAGTTCTTC. This chain connects TRBV11-2 to TRBJ2-1; 8 bases map to TRBD1. The CDR3 spans 15 residues. Germline CDR1 is SGHAT and CDR2 is FQNNGV. Germline trimming cut 0 bases from V and 6 bases from J; bases unmatched to any gene: 4. The full variable domain, completed using reference TRBV11-2 and TRBJ2-1, is EAGVAQSPRYKIIEKRQSVAFWCNPISGHATLYWYQQILGQGPKLLIQFQNNGVVDDSQLPKDRFSAERLKGVDSTLKIQPAKLEDSAVYLCASSLDRTGGNEQFFGPGTRLTVL.

This chain joins TRBV30 and TRBJ1-6, with D tentatively TRBD1 (5 bases). Trimming pared 2 bases from V and 10 bases from J, leaving 15 bases between. The CDR3 is 14 residues long. Germline CDR1 reads GTSNPN; CDR2 reads SVGIG (reference sequence). This CDR3 reads CAWSPGAGISPLHF. CDR3 coding DNA: TGTGCCTGGAGTCCTGGGGCAGGGATCTCACCCCTCCACTTT.

The rearrangement uses TRBV5-8 and TRBJ2-2, with 7 positions matching TRBD2. V was pared by 0 bases and J by 4 bases, with 6 bases of the junction left unmatched. CDR1 and CDR2 from the germline V gene are SGHTS and YDEGEE. The CDR3 runs to 16 residues. CDR3 in amino acids: CASSLDLRGITGELFF. The CDR3 region has the DNA TGTGCCAGCAGCTTGGATTTGCGGGGGATCACCGGGGAGCTGTTTTTT.

The chain uses TRBV27 and TRBJ1-5, with unresolved D. CDR1 is MNHEY, CDR2 SMNVEV, per germline (reference sequence). V lost 5 bases and J lost 5, with 10 bases in between. The CDR3 contains 13 residues. In DNA form, the CDR3 reads TGTGCCAGCAGTGTTAATAAGGATCAGCCCCAGCATTTT. Amino acids: CASSVNKDQPQHF.

The DNA of the CDR3 is TGTGCCTGGGGTAAAGGAGGGGGAGACACTGAAGCTTTCTTT. Protein: CAWGKGGGDTEAFF. The chain is built from TRBV30 and TRBJ1-1; weak D call: TRBD1 (6 bases). The CDR3 loop spans 14 amino acids. Germline V gene lookup returns CDR1 GTSNPN and CDR2 SVGIG (reference sequence). The V end was cut by 5 bases, the J end by 3 bases, with 16 bases between. Based on the CDR3 plus reference TRBV30 and TRBJ1-1, the full variable domain is SQTIHQWPATLVQPVGSPLSLECTVEGTSNPNLYWYRQAAGRGLQLLFYSVGIGQISSEVPQNLSASRPQDRQFILSSKKLLLSDSGFYLCAWGKGGGDTEAFFGQGTRLTVV.

The V and J genes are TRBV6-1 and TRBJ2-5, with a possible D match to TRBD1 (6 bases). Trimming removed 4 bases at V and 5 bases at J, with 20 bases between. CDR1 is MNHNS, CDR2 SASEGT, per germline. The CDR3 sequence is 16 residues long. The CDR3 region has the DNA TGTGCCAGCAGTGGGGGAGCCAGGGGACGAGTGGAGACCCAGTACTTC. Translating it yields CASSGGARGRVETQYF.

The chain employs TRBV27 and TRBJ2-3; 10 nucleotides line up with TRBD2. The germline CDR1 and CDR2 sequences are MNHEY and SMNVEV (reference sequence). The CDR3 is 16 residues long. The junction had 10 bases not matched to a gene; V was cut back by 4 bases and J by 6 bases. The CDR3 here is CASSSGLGLASDTQYF. CDR3 coding DNA: TGTGCCAGCAGTTCCGGTTTGGGACTAGCGTCGGATACGCAGTATTTT.

This chain connects TRBV4-2 to TRBJ2-1; 10 bases are shared with TRBD2. The CDR3 extends over 16 amino acids. Germline trimming cut 3 bases from V and 8 bases from J; bases unmatched to any gene: 10. Germline values: CDR1 LGHNA, CDR2 YNFKEQ. CDR3 region: CASSQDPSGSKYEQFF. The CDR3 coding sequence is TGTGCCAGCAGCCAGGATCCTAGCGGGAGTAAGTATGAGCAGTTCTTC.

The chain couples TRBV29-1 to TRBJ1-2; D remains unclear. CDR3 length equals 12 residues. Germline V gene data show CDR1 as SQVTM and CDR2 as ANQGSEA. V was pared by 5 bases and J by 2 bases, with 9 bases between. This CDR3 reads CSVSGGNYGYTF. DNA for the CDR3: TGCAGCGTTTCGGGCGGGAACTATGGCTACACCTTC.

This clone was recorded only once. The rearrangement links TRBV20-1 to TRBJ2-3; 8 bases agree with TRBD1. Germline CDR1 is DFQATT and CDR2 is SNEGSKA (reference sequence). The CDR3 spans 14 residues. The V gene end was trimmed by 3 bases and the J gene end by 1 base; junction bases not matched to a gene: 3. CDR3 residues: CSASLDRGTDTQYF. In DNA, the CDR3 is TGCAGTGCTAGTCTGGACAGGGGCACAGATACGCAGTATTTT.

The rearrangement joins TRBV28 to TRBJ2-5; D may be TRBD2 (7 bases). V was cut by 6 bases and J by 4 bases, with 24 bases left in between. The CDR3 totals 17 residues. Germline assignment: CDR1 MDHEN and CDR2 SYDVKM. The CDR3 region is CASRSPLGGGLSETQYF. CDR3 coding DNA: TGTGCCAGCAGGTCCCCCTTAGGGGGAGGGCTATCAGAGACCCAGTACTTC.

Only a few counts were recorded for this clone. J is TRBJ1-1 and V is TRBV28; D is unresolved. The CDR3 is 15 residues long. CDR1 and CDR2 from the germline V gene are MDHEN and SYDVKM. With 5 bases removed from V and 4 bases from J, the gap between germline ends came to 17 bases. Here the CDR3 DNA reads TGTGCCAGCAGTCCTCCACGGTCTATCGGCACTGAAGCTTTCTTT. This encodes CASSPPRSIGTEAFF.

The chain couples TRBV6-5 to TRBJ1-2; TRBD1 matches 7 bases. V was clipped by 4 bases and J by 4 bases; unmatched bases: 9. Germline V CDR1 and CDR2: MNHEY, SVGAGI. This CDR3 is built from 15 residues. CDR3 region: CASSSREGGVYGYTF. The DNA for the CDR3 is TGTGCCAGCAGTTCCCGTGAAGGGGGCGTCTATGGCTACACCTTC.

CDR3 region: CASSVRQGRTEAFF. The CDR3 bases are TGTGCCAGCAGCGTAAGACAGGGTCGGACTGAAGCTTTCTTT. The chain employs TRBV7-9 and TRBJ1-1; 7 nucleotides agree with TRBD1. CDR3 length: 14 residues. Germline CDR1 and CDR2: SEHNR and FQNEAQ (reference sequence). V shed 5 bases and J 5 bases; nucleotides not matched to a gene: 8.